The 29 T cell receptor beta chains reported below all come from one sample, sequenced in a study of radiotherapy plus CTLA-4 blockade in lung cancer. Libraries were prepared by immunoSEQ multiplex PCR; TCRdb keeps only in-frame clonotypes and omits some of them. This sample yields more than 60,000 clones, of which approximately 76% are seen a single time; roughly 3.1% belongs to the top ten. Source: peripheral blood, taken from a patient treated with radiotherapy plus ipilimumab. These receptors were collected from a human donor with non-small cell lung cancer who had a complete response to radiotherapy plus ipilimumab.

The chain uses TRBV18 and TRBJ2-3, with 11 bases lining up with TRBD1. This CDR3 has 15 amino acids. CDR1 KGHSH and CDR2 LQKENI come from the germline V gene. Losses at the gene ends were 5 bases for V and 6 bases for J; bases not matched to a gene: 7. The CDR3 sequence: CASSLGQGDSDTQYF. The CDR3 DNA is TGTGCCAGCTCATTGGGACAGGGGGACTCGGATACGCAGTATTTT.

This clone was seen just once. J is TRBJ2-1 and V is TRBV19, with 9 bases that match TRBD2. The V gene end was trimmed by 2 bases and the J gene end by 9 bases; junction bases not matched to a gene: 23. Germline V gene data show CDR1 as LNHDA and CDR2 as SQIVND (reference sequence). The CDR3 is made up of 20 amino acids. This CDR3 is CASSISWEVAGEKGGGEQFF. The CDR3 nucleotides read TGTGCCAGTAGTATATCATGGGAGGTAGCGGGAGAAAAGGGTGGCGGTGAGCAGTTCTTC.

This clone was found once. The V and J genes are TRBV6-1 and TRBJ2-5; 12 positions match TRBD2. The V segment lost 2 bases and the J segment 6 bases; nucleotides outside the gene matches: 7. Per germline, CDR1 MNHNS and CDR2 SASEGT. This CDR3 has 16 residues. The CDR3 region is CASSELAGGVWQTQYF. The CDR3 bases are TGTGCCAGCAGTGAACTAGCGGGAGGGGTCTGGCAGACCCAGTACTTC.

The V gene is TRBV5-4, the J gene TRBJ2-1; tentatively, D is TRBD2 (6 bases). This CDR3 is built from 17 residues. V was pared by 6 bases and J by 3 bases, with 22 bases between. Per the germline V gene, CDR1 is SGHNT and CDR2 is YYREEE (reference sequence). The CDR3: CASNMMLRGGGYNEQFF. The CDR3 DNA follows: TGTGCCAGCAACATGATGTTAAGGGGAGGAGGCTACAATGAGCAGTTCTTC.

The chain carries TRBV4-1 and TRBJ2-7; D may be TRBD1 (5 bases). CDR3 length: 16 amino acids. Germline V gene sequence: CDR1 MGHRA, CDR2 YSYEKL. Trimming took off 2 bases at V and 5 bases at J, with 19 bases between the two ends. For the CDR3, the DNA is TGCGCCAGCAGCCAAAGAACCCCCCCAGGGCAGCACGAGCAGTACTTC. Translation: CASSQRTPPGQHEQYF.

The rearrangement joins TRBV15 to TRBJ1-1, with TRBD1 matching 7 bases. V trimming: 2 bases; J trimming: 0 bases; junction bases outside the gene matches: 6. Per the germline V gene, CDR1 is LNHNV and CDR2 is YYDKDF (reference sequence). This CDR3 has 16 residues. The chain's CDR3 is CATSRTGQALNTEAFF. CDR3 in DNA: TGTGCCACCAGCAGAACAGGACAGGCGCTGAACACTGAAGCTTTCTTT.

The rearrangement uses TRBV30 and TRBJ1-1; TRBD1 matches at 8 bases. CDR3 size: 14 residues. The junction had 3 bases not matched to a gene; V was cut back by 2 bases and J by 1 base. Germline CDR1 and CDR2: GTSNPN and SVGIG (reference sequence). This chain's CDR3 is CAWSLGTGNTEAFF. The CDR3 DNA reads TGTGCCTGGAGTCTTGGGACAGGGAACACTGAAGCTTTCTTT.

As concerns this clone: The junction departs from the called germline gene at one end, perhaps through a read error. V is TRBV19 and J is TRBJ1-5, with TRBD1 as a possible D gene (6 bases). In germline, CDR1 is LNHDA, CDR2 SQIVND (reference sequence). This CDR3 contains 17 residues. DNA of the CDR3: TGTGCCAGTAGGATAGAAACAACAGGGAGAGCGAATCAGCCCCAGCATTTT. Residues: CASRIETTGRANQPQHF.

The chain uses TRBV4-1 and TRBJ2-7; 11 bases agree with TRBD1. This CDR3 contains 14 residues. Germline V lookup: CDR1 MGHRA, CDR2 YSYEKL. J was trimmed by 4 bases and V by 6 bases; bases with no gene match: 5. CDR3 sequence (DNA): TGCGCCAGCAGGCGCGGGACAGGGGGTTACGAGCAGTACTTC. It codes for CASRRGTGGYEQYF.

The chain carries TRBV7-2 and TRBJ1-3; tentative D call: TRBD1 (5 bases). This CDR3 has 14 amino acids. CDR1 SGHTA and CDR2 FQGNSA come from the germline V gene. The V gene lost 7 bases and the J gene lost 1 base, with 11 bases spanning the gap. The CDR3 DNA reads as TGTGCCAGCAAACGGGGGGATTCTGGAAACACCATATATTTT. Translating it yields CASKRGDSGNTIYF.

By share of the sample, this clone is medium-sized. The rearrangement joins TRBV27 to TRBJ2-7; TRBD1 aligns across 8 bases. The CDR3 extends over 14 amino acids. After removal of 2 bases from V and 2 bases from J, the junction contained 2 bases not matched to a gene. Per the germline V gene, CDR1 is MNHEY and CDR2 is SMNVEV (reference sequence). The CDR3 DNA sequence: TGTGCCAGCAGTTTAGGACAGGGCGCCTACGAGCAGTACTTC. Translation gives CASSLGQGAYEQYF.

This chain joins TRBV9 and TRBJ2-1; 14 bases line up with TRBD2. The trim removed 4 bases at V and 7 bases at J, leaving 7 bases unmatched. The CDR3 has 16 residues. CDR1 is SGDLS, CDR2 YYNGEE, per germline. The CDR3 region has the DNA TGTGCCAGCAGCCAGGGACTAGCGGGAGATCGGAATGAGCAGTTCTTC. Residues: CASSQGLAGDRNEQFF.

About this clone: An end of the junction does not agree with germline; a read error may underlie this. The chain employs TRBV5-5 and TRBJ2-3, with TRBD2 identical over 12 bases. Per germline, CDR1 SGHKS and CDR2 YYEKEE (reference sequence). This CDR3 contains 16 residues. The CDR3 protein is CAGSLELAGGRDTQYF. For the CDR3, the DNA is TGTGCCGGCAGCTTGGAGCTAGCGGGGGGGCGAGATACGCAGTATTTT.

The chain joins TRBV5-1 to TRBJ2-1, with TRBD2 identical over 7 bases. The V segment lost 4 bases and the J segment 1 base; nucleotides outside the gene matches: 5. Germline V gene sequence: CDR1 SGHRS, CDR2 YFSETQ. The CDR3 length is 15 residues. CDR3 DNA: TGCGCCAGCAGCATCAGCGGGGATTCCTACAATGAGCAGTTCTTC. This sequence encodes CASSISGDSYNEQFF.

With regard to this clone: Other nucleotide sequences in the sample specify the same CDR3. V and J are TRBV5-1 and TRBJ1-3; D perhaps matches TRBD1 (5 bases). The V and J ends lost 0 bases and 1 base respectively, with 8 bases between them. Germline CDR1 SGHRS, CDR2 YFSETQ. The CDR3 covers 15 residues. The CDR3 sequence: CASSLDGGSGNTIYF. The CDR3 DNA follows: TGCGCCAGCAGCTTGGACGGGGGATCTGGAAACACCATATATTTT. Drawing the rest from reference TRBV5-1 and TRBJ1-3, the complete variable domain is KAGVTQTPRYLIKTRGQQVTLSCSPISGHRSVSWYQQTPGQGLQFLFEYFSETQRNKGNFPGRFSGRQFSNSRSEMNVSTLELGDSALYLCASSLDGGSGNTIYFGEGSWLTVV.

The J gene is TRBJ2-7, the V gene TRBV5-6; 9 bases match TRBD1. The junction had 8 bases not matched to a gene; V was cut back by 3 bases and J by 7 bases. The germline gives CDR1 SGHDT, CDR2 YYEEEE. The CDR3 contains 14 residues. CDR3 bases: TGTGCCAGCAGCTCGGGACAGGGCTCTGGTGAGCAGTACTTC. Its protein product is CASSSGQGSGEQYF.

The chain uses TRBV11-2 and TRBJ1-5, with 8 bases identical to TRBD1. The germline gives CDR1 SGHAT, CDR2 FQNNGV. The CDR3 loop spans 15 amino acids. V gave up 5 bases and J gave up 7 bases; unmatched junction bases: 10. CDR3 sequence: CASSEGTGLYQPQHF. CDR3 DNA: TGTGCCAGCAGCGAAGGGACAGGATTGTACCAGCCCCAGCATTTT.

The CDR3 sequence is CASRTSGGASTDTQYF. CDR3 nucleotides: TGCGCCTCCCGGACTAGCGGGGGAGCTAGCACAGATACGCAGTATTTT. The chain employs TRBV10-2 and TRBJ2-3, with 13 positions matching TRBD2. Germline CDR1 and CDR2: WSHSY and SAAADI. The CDR3 runs 16 residues. V lost 11 bases and J lost 0; bases outside the gene matches: 8.

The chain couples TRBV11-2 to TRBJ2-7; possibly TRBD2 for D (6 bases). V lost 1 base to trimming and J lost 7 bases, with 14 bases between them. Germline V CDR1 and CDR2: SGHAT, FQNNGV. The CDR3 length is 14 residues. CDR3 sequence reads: CASSLGGTRREQYF. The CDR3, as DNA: TGTGCCAGCAGCTTAGGGGGGACTCGACGGGAGCAGTACTTC.

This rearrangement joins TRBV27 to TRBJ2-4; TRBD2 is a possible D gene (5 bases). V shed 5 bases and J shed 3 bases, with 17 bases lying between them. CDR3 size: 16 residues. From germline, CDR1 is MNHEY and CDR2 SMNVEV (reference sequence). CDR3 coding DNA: TGTGCCAGCAGTCCCTGGGCGGGTAGCGACAAAAACATTCAGTACTTC. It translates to CASSPWAGSDKNIQYF.

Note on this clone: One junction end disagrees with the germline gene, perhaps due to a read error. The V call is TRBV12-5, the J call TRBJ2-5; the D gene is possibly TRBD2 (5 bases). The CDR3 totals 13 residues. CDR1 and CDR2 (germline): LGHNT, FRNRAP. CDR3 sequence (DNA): TGTGCTGGTGGTTTGTTGGGCGGGGAGACCCAGTACTTC. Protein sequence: CAGGLLGGETQYF.

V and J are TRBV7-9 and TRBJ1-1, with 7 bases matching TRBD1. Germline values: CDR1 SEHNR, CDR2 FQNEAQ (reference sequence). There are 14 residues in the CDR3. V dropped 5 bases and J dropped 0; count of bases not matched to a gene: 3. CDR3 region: CASSRDRLNTEAFF. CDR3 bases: TGTGCCAGCAGCCGGGACAGACTGAACACTGAAGCTTTCTTT. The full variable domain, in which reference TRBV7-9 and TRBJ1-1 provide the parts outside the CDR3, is DTGVSQNPRHKITKRGQNVTFRCDPISEHNRLYWYRQTLGQGPEFLTYFQNEAQLEKSRLLSDRFSAERPKGSFSTLEIQRTEQGDSAMYLCASSRDRLNTEAFFGQGTRLTVV.

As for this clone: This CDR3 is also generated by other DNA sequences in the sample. The CDR3 region is CASSPSGTGDTDTQYF. DNA for the CDR3: TGTGCCAGCAGCCCCTCAGGGACGGGGGACACAGATACGCAGTATTTT. The genes are TRBV19 and TRBJ2-3; D possibly corresponds to TRBD2 (6 bases). V dropped 9 bases and J dropped 2 bases, with 21 bases sitting between them. Germline CDR1 and CDR2: LNHDA and SQIVND (reference sequence). This CDR3 region has 16 residues.

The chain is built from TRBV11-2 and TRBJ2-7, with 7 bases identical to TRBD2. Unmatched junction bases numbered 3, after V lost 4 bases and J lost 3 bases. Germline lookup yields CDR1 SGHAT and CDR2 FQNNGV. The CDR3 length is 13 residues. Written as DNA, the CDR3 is TGTGCCAGCAGCTCCGGACTAGTCTACGAGCAGTACTTC. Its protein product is CASSSGLVYEQYF.

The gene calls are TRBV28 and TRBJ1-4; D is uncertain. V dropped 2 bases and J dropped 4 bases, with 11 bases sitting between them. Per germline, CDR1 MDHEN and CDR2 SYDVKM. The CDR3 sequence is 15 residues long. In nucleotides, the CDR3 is TGTGCCAGCAGTTTACCGACATCCCATAATGAAAAACTGTTTTTT. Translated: CASSLPTSHNEKLFF. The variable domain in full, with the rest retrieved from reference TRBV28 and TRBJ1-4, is DVKVTQSSRYLVKRTGEKVFLECVQDMDHENMFWYRQDPGLGLRLIYFSYDVKMKEKGDIPEGYSVSREKKERFSLILESASTNQTSMYLCASSLPTSHNEKLFFGSGTQLSVL.

CDR3 sequence (DNA): TGTGCCAGCAGTTACCGTAGCGGGAATCCCTACGAGCAGTACTTC. It yields the protein CASSYRSGNPYEQYF. The chain has TRBV6-5 and TRBJ2-7; 8 nucleotides agree with TRBD2. This CDR3 spans 15 amino acids. The germline V gene has CDR1 MNHEY and CDR2 SVGAGI. V was clipped by 2 bases and J by 2 bases; unmatched bases: 5.

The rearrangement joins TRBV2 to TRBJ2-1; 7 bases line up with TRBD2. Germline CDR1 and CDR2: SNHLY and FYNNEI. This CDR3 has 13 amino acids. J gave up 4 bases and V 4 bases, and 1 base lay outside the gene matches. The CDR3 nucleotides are TGTGCCAGCAGTGGGGGAGGGTACAATGAGCAGTTCTTC. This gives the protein CASSGGGYNEQFF.

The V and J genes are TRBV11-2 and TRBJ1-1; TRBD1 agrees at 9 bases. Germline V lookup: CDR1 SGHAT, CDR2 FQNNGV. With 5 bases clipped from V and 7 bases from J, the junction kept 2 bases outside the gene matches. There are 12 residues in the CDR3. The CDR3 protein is CASSRDRVEAFF. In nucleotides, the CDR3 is TGTGCCAGCAGCCGGGACAGGGTTGAAGCTTTCTTT.

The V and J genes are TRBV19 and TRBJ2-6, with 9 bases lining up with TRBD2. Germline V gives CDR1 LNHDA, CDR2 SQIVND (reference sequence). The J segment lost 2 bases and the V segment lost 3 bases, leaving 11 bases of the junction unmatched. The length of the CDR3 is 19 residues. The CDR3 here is CASSMTSGTVFAGANVLTF. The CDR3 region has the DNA TGTGCCAGTAGTATGACTAGCGGAACCGTTTTCGCTGGGGCCAACGTCCTGACTTTC.